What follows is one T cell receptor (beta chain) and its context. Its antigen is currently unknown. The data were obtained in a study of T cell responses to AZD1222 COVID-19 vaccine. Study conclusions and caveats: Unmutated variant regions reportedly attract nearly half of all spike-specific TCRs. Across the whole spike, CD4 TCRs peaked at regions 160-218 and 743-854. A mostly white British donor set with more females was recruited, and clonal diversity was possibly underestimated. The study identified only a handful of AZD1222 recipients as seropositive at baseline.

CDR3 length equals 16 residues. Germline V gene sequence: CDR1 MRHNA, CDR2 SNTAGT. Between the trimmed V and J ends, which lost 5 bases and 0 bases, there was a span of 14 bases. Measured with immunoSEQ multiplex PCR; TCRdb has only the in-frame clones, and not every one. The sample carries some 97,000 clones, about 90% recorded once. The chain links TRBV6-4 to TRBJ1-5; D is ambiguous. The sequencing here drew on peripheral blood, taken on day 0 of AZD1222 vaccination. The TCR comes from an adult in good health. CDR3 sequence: CASSRRGLDSNQPQHF. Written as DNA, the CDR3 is TGTGCCAGCAGTAGACGAGGCTTGGATAGCAATCAGCCCCAGCATTTT.